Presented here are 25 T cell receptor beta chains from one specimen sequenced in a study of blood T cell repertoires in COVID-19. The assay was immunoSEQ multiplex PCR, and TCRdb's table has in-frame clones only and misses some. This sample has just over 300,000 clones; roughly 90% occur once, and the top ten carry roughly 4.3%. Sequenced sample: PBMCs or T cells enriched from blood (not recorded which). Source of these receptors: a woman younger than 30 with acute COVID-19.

CDR3 DNA: TGTGCCAGCACTTGGGACAGTGCTTACGAGCAGTACTTC. This translates into CASTWDSAYEQYF. The rearrangement links TRBV12-3 or TRBV12-4 to TRBJ2-7, with TRBD1 matching 7 bases. This CDR3 region has 13 residues. J was trimmed by 4 bases and V by 7 bases; bases with no gene match: 7.

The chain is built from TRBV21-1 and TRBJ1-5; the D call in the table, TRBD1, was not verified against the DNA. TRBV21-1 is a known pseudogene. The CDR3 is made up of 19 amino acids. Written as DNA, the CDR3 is TGTGCCAGCTGCCTCGAAGGGACAGCCTCGGCTTATAGCAATCAGCCCCAGCATTTT. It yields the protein CASCLEGTASAYSNQPQHF.

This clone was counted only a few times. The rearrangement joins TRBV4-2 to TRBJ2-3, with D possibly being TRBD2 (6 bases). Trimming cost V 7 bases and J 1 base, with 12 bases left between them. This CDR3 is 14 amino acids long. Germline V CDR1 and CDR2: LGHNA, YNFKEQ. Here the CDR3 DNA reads TGTGCCAGCAACTTGAGGAGGGGCACAGATACGCAGTATTTT. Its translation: CASNLRRGTDTQYF.

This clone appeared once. CDR3 protein: CASSQSSTSPEQYF. The CDR3 coding sequence is TGTGCCAGCAGCCAAAGTAGTACTAGCCCCGAGCAGTACTTC. The rearrangement joins TRBV3-1 (or the pseudogene TRBV3-2) to TRBJ2-7, with a possible D match to TRBD2 (6 bases). Germline V gene lookup returns CDR1 LGHDT and CDR2 YNNKEL (reference sequence). The CDR3 totals 14 residues. The V end lost 2 bases, the J end lost 6 bases, and 14 bases lay between the germline ends.

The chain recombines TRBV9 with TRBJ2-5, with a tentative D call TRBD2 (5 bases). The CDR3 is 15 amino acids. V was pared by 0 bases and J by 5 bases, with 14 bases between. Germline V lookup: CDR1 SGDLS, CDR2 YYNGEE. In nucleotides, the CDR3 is TGTGCCAGCAGCGTAGAAAGCGTCAGCGGTGAGACCCAGTACTTC. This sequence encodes CASSVESVSGETQYF. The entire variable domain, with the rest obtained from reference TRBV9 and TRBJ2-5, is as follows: DSGVTQTPKHLITATGQRVTLRCSPRSGDLSVYWYQQSLDQGLQFLIQYYNGEERAKGNILERFSAQQFPDLHSELNLSSLELGDSALYFCASSVESVSGETQYFGPGTRLLVL.

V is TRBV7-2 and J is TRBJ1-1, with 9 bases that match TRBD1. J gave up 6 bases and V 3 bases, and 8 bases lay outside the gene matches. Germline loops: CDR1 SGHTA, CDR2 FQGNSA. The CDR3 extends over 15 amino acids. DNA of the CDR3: TGTGCCAGCAGCTTGGGGGACAGGGTTCTGGCTGAAGCTTTCTTT. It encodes CASSLGDRVLAEAFF.

In nucleotides, the CDR3 is TGTGCCAGCAGCTCTGGACAGGGGAAGGGCGGGGAGCTGTTTTTT. Encoded protein: CASSSGQGKGGELFF. The chain joins TRBV11-3 to TRBJ2-2; 9 nucleotides line up with TRBD1. The germline V gene encodes CDR1 SGHNT and CDR2 YENEEA. The CDR3 sequence is 15 residues long. J was trimmed by 7 bases and V by 4 bases; bases with no gene match: 7.

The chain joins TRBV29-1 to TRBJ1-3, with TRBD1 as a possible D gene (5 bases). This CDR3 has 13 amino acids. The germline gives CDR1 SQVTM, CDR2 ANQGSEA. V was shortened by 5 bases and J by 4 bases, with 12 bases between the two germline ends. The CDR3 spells CSVSWGAGNTIYF. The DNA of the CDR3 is TGCAGCGTTTCGTGGGGCGCAGGAAACACCATATATTTT.

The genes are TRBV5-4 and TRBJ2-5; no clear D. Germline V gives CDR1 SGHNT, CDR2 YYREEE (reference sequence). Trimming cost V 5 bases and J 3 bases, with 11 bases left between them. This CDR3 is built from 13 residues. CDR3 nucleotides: TGTGCCAGCAGGGCAGGTACGGAAGAGACCCAGTACTTC. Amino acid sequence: CASRAGTEETQYF.

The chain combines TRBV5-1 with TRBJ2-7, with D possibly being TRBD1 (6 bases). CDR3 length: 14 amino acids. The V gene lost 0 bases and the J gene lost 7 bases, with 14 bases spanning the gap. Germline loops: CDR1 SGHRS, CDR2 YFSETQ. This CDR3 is CASSLEGGSGEQYF. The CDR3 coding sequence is TGCGCCAGCAGCTTGGAAGGGGGTTCCGGGGAGCAGTACTTC.

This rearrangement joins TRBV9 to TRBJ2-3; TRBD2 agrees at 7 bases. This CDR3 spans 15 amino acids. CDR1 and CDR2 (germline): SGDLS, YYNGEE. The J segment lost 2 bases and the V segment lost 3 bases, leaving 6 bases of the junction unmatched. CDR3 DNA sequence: TGTGCCAGCAGCGACACAGCGGGGTCCACAGATACGCAGTATTTT. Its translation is CASSDTAGSTDTQYF.

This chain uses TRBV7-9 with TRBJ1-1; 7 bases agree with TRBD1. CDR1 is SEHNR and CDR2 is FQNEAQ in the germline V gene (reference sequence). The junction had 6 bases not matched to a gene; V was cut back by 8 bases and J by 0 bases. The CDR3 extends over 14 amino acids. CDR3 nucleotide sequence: TGTGCCAGCTTTAGGGACAGTTTGAACACTGAAGCTTTCTTT. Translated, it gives CASFRDSLNTEAFF.

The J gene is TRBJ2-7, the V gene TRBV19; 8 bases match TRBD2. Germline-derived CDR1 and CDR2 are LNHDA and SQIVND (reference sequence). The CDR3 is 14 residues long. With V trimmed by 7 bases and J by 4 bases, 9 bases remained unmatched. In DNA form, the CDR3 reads TGTGCCAGTATCCCGGGGACTAGAAGATACGAGCAGTACTTC. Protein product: CASIPGTRRYEQYF.

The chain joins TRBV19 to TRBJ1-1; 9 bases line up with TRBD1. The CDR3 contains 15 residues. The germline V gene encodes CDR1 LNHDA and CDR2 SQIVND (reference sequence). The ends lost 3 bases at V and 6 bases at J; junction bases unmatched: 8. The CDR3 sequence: CASSMRTGGEAEAFF. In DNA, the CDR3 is TGTGCCAGTAGTATGCGCACAGGGGGCGAGGCTGAAGCTTTCTTT.

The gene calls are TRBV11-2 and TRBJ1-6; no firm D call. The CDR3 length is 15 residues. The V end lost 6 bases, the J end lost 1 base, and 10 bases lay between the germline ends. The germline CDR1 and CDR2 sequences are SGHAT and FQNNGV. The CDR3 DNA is TGTGCCAGCAGTTCGGGAGGGTCCTATAATTCACCCCTCCACTTT. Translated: CASSSGGSYNSPLHF.

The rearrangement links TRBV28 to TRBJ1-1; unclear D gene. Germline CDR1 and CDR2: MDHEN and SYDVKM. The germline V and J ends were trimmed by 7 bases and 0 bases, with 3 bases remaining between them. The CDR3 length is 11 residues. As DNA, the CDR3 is TGTGCCAGCATAATGAACACTGAAGCTTTCTTT. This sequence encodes CASIMNTEAFF.

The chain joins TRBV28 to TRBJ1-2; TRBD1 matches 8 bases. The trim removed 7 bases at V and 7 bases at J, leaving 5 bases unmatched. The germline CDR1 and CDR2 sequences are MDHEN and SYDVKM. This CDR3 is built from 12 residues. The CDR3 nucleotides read TGTGCCAGCATGGACAGGGAGGGTGGCTACACCTTC. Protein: CASMDREGGYTF.

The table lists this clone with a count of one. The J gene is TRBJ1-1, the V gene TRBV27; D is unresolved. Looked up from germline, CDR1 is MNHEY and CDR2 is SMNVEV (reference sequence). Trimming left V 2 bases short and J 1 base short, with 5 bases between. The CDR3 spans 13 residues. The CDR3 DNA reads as TGTGCCAGCAGTTTAAGCCCGAACACTGAAGCTTTCTTT. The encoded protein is CASSLSPNTEAFF.

CDR3 loop: CASQERERETQYF. The CDR3 DNA follows: TGTGCCAGCCAGGAGCGGGAGCGAGAGACCCAGTACTTC. This sequence joins TRBV6-5 and TRBJ2-5; the match to TRBD2 covers 8 bases. The ends lost 8 bases at V and 4 bases at J; junction bases unmatched: 6. The CDR3 runs to 13 residues. CDR1 and CDR2 from the germline V gene are MNHEY and SVGAGI.

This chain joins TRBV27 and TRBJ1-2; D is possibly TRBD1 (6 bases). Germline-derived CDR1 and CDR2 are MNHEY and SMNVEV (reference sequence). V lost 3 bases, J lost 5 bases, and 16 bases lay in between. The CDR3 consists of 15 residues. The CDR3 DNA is TGTGCCAGCAGTTTCAGGGTAGGGGGAACTTATGGCTACACCTTC. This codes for CASSFRVGGTYGYTF.

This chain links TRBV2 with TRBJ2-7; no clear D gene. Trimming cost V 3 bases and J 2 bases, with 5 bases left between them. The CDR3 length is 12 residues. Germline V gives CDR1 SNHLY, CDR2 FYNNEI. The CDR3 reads CASSDDTYEQYF. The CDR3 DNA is TGTGCCAGCAGTGATGACACCTACGAGCAGTACTTC.

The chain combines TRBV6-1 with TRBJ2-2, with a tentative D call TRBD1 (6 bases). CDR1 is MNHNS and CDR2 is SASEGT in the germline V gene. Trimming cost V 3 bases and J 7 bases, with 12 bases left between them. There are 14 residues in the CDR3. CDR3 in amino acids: CASSETRQVGELFF. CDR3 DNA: TGTGCCAGCAGTGAGACCCGACAGGTCGGGGAGCTGTTTTTT.

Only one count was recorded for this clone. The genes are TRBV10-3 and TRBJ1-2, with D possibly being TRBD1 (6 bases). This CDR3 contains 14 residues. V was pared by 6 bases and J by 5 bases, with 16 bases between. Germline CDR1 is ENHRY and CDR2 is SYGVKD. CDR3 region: CAISPSGGQYGYTF. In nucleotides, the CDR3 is TGTGCCATCAGCCCTTCCGGAGGACAGTATGGCTACACCTTC.

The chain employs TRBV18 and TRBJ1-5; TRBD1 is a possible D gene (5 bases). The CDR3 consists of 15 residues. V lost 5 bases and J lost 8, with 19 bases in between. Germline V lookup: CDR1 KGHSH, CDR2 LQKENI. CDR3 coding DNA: TGTGCCAGCTCAAAGCGGGACGGCACGAGCGAGCCCCAGCATTTT. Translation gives CASSKRDGTSEPQHF.

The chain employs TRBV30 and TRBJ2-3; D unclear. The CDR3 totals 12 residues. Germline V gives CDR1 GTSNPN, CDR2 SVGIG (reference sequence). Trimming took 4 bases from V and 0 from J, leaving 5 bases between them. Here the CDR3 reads CAWTGSTDTQYF. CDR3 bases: TGTGCCTGGACCGGGAGCACAGATACGCAGTATTTT.